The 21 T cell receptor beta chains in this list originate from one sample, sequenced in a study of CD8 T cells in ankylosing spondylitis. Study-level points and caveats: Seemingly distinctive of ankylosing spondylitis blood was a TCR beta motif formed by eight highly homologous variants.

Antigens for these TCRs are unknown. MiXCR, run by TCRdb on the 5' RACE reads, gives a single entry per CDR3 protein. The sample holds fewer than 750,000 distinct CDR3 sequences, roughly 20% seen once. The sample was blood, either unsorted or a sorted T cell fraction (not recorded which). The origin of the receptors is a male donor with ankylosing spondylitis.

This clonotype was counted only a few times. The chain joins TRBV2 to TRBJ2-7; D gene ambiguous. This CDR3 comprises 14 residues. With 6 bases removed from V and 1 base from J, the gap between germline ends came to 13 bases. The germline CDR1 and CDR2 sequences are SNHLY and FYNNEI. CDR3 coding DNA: TGTGCCAGCAGACGAACAGACCAATCCTACGAGCAGTACTTC. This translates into CASRRTDQSYEQYF.

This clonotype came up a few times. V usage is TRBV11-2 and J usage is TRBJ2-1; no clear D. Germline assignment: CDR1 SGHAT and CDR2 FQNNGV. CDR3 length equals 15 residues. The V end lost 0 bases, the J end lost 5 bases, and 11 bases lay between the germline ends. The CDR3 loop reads CASSLELATNNEQFF. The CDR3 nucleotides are TGTGCCAGCAGCTTAGAGTTGGCAACCAACAATGAGCAGTTCTTC.

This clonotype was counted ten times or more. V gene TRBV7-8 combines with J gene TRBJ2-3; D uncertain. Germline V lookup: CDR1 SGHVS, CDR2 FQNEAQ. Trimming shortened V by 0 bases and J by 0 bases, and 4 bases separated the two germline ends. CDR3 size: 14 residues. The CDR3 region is CASSLAYSTDTQYF. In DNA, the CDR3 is TGTGCCAGCAGCTTAGCCTATAGCACAGATACGCAGTATTTT. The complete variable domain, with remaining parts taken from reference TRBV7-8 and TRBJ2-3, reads GAGVSQSPRYKVAKRGQDVALRCDPISGHVSLFWYQQALGQGPEFLTYFQNEAQLDKSGLPSDRFFAERPEGSVSTLKIQRTQQEDSAVYLCASSLAYSTDTQYFGPGTRLTVL.

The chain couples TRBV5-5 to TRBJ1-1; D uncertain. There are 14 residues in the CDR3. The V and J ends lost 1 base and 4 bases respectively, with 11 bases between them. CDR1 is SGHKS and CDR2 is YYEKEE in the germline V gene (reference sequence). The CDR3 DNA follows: TGTGCCAGCAGCTTGACAGTCCCGGCCACTGAAGCTTTCTTT. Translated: CASSLTVPATEAFF.

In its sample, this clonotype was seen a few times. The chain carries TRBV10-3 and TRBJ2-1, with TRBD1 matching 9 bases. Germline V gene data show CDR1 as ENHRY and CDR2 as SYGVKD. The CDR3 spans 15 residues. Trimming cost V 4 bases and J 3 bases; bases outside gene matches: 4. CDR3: CAISAGQGIYNEQFF. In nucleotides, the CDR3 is TGTGCCATCAGTGCGGGACAGGGAATCTACAATGAGCAGTTCTTC.

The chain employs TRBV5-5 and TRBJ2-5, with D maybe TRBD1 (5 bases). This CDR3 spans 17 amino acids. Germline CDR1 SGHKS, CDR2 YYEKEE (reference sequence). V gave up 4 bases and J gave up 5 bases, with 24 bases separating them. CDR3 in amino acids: CASSNIRGRGIAETQYF. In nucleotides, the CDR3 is TGTGCCAGCAGCAACATTAGAGGAAGGGGAATCGCCGAGACCCAGTACTTC. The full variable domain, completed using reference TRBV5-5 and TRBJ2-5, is DAGVTQSPTHLIKTRGQQVTLRCSPISGHKSVSWYQQVLGQGPQFIFQYYEKEERGRGNFPDRFSARQFPNYSSELNVNALLLGDSALYLCASSNIRGRGIAETQYFGPGTRLLVL.

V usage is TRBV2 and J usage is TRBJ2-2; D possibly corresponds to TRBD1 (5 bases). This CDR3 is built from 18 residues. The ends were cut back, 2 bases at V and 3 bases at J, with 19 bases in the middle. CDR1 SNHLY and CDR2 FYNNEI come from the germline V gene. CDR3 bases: TGTGCCAGCAGTGAAATTGGGTTGGGCAGGGTTGACACCGGGGAGCTGTTTTTT. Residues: CASSEIGLGRVDTGELFF.

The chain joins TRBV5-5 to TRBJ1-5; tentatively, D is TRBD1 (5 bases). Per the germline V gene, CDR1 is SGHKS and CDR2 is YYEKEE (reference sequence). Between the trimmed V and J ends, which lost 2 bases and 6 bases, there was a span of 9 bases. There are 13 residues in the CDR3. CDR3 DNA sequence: TGTGCCAGCAGCTTCCAGGGAGGTCAGCCCCAGCATTTT. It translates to CASSFQGGQPQHF.

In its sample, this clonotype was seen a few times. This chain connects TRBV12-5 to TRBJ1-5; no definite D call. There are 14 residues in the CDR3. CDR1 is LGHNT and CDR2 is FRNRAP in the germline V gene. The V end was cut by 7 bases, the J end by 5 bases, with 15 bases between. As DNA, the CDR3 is TGTGCTAGTGCCGGCGAGGAAACCTATCAGCCCCAGCATTTT. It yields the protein CASAGEETYQPQHF.

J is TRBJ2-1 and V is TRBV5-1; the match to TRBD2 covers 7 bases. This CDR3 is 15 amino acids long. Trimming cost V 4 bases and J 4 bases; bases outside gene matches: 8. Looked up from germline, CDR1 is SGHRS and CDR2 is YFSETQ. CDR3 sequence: CASSRASGGYNEQFF. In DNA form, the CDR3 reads TGCGCCAGCAGCAGGGCTAGCGGAGGGTACAATGAGCAGTTCTTC.

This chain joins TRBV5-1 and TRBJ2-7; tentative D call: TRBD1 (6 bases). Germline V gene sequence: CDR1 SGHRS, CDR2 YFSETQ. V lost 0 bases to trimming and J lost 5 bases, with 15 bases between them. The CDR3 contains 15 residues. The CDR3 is CASSLGGPGRNEQYF. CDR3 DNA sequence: TGCGCCAGCAGCTTGGGGGGGCCGGGGAGAAACGAGCAGTACTTC.

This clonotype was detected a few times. CDR3 sequence reads: CASSLDRYQPQHF. CDR3 nucleotides: TGTGCCAGCAGTCTCGACAGGTATCAGCCCCAGCATTTT. The chain is built from TRBV27 and TRBJ1-5; possible D gene TRBD1, 6 bases. The CDR3 has 13 amino acids. Per the germline V gene, CDR1 is MNHEY and CDR2 is SMNVEV (reference sequence). V was shortened by 5 bases and J by 5 bases, with 10 bases between the two germline ends.

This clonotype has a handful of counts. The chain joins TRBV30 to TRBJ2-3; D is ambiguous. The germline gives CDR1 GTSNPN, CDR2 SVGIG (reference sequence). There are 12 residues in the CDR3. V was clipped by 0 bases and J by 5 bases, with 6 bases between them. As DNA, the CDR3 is TGTGCCTGGAGTGTATCACGAGATACGCAGTATTTT. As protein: CAWSVSRDTQYF.

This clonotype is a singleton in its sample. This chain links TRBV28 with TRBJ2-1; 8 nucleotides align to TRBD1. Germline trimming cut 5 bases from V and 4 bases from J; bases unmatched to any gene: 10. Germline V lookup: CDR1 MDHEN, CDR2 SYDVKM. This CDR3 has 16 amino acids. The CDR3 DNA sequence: TGTGCCAGCAGTCCCCCACGGGACAGGCAATACAATGAGCAGTTCTTC. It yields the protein CASSPPRDRQYNEQFF.

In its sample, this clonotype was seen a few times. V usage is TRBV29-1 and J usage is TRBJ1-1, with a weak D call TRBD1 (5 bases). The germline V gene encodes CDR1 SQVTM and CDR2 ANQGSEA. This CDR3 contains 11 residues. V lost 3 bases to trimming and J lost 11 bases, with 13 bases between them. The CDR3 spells CSVEAGHRAFF. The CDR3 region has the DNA TGCAGCGTTGAGGCGGGGCACAGGGCTTTCTTT.

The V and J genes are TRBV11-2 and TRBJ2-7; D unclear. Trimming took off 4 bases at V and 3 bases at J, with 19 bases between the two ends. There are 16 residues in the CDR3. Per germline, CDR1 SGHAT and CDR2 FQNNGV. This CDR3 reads CASSSVRSKVIYEQYF. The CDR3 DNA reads TGTGCCAGCAGCTCCGTCAGGTCCAAAGTGATCTACGAGCAGTACTTC.

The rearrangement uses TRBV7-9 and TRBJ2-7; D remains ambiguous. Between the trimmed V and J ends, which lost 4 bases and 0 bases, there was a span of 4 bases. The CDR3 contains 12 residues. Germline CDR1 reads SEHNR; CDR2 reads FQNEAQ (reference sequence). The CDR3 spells CASSWSSYEQYF. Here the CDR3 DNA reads TGTGCCAGCAGCTGGAGCTCCTACGAGCAGTACTTC.

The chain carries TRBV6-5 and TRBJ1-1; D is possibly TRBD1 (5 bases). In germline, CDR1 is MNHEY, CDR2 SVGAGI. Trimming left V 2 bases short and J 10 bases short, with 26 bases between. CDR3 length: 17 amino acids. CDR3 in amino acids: CASSYAQGPLVLEGAFF. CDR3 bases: TGTGCCAGCAGTTACGCTCAGGGACCCTTGGTTCTTGAGGGAGCTTTCTTT.

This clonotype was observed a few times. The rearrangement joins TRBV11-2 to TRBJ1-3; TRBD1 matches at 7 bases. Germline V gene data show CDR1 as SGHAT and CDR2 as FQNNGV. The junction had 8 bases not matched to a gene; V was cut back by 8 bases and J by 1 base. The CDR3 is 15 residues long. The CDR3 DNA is TGTGCCAGCCGGGACAGCCGTGTGTCTGGAAACACCATATATTTT. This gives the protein CASRDSRVSGNTIYF.

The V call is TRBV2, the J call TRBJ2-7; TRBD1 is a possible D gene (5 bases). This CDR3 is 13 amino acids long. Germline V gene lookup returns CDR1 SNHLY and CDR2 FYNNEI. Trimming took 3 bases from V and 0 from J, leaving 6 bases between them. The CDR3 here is CASSDDSSYEQYF. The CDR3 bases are TGTGCCAGCAGTGACGACAGCTCCTACGAGCAGTACTTC.

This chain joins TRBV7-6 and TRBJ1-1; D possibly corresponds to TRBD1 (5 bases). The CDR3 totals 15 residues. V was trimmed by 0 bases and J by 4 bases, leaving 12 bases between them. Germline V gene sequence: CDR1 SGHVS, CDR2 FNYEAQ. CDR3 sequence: CASSLARGESTEAFF. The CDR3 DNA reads TGTGCCAGCAGCTTAGCCCGGGGGGAGAGCACTGAAGCTTTCTTT.